A selection of T cell receptor beta chains follows, all from one sample in a study of identical twins. Each CDR3 protein is one row after TCRdb ran MiXCR on the 5' RACE reads. The profile covers about 150,000 distinct CDR3 sequences, with around 3.5% appearing a single time and 8.1% taken by the ten largest. Specimen: memory T cells sorted from blood. Receptors originate from a man younger than 30 in good health. CDR3s include the opening cysteine and the closing phenylalanine or tryptophan. D genes are given only for firm matches. Some rows mark clone size as missing; the rest say once, few, many or name a class of expanded clone.

cdr3_nt	cdr3_aa	clone_size	d_call	v_call	j_call
TGCGCCAGCAGCCAAGATCTAACGGACAGGGGCCTCTATGGCTACACCTTC	CASSQDLTDRGLYGYTF	many	TRBD1	TRBV4-3	TRBJ1-2
TGTGCCAGCAGGGGGGGATGGGAGCAGTACTTC	CASRGGWEQYF	many	NA	TRBV6-6	TRBJ2-7
TGTGCCAGCAGCTTAATCGTGGACAATGAGCAGTTCTTC	CASSLIVDNEQFF	many	NA	TRBV7-9	TRBJ2-1
TGTGCCAGCAGCTTAGGTAGCGGGAGGTCCTACGAGCAGTACTTC	CASSLGSGRSYEQYF	many	TRBD2	TRBV7-9	TRBJ2-7
TGTGCCAGCAGTTCGATAAATTACAGGAGCTCTGGGGCCAACGTCCTGACTTTC	CASSSINYRSSGANVLTF	many	NA	TRBV27	TRBJ2-6
TGTGCCAGCAGTCCGGGACTAGCGGGAGGAGATACGCAGTATTTT	CASSPGLAGGDTQYF	many	TRBD2	TRBV6-2/TRBV6-3	TRBJ2-3
TGTGCCAGCAGCGAACAGCCCTCCACCTCCTACAATGAGCAGTTCTTC	CASSEQPSTSYNEQFF	many	NA	TRBV9	TRBJ2-1
TGTGCCAGCAGTCCCCGACACCGTATCTACGAGCAGTACTTC	CASSPRHRIYEQYF	many	NA	TRBV28	TRBJ2-7
TGTGCCAGCAGCTCAAGGACTAGCGGGTGGTACGAGCAGTACTTC	CASSSRTSGWYEQYF	many	TRBD2	TRBV7-2	TRBJ2-7
TGTGCCAGCAGCCCCGGCTGGGGATTGGGTGAGCAGTTCTTC	CASSPGWGLGEQFF	many	NA	TRBV11-1	TRBJ2-1
TGTGCCAGCAGCCGCGGGACTAGCGGGACCGGGGAGCTGTTTTTT	CASSRGTSGTGELFF	few	TRBD2	TRBV5-6	TRBJ2-2
TGTGCCAGCAGACCACAGGGGAGGGTGCAGTTCTTC	CASRPQGRVQFF	many	NA	TRBV6-2/TRBV6-3	TRBJ2-1
TGTGCCAGCTCAGGACACCCCAACTCTGGAAACACCATATATTTT	CASSGHPNSGNTIYF	many	NA	TRBV9	TRBJ1-3
TGTGCCAGCAGTAGAGGGACTAGCGGGAGAATAGATGAGCAGTTCTTC	CASSRGTSGRIDEQFF	many	TRBD2	TRBV12-3/TRBV12-4	TRBJ2-1
TGTGCCAGCAGTTGGCGGGTGGGGACTGAAGCTTTCTTT	CASSWRVGTEAFF	few	NA	TRBV12-3/TRBV12-4	TRBJ1-1
TGCAGTGCGGCCGGGGTCTCTGGAAACACCATATATTTT	CSAAGVSGNTIYF	many	NA	TRBV20-1	TRBJ1-3
TGCAGTGCTAGACAGGCCACCACCACATCGGATACGCAGTATTTT	CSARQATTTSDTQYF	many	NA	TRBV20-1	TRBJ2-3
TGCAGTGCTAGAGATGACGGGAGAGGTTGGGAGCAGTACTTC	CSARDDGRGWEQYF	many	NA	TRBV20-1	TRBJ2-7
TGCGCCAGCAGCCACCGGGACGTGGGGCCCGAGACCCAGTACTTC	CASSHRDVGPETQYF	many	NA	TRBV4-1	TRBJ2-5
TGTGCCAGCAGCCAAGATCTCTCGGGGACCCAGTACTTC	CASSQDLSGTQYF	many	NA	TRBV4-2	TRBJ2-5
TGCGCCAGCAGCTTGGAGGTGACAGGGGGGACCCAGTACTTC	CASSLEVTGGTQYF	many	TRBD1	TRBV5-1	TRBJ2-5
TGTGCCAGCAGTTATGGGCAGCAAAACACCGGGGAGCTGTTTTTT	CASSYGQQNTGELFF	many	NA	TRBV6-5	TRBJ2-2
TGCAGTGCAAGGGACCTCCCTAACTATGGCTACACCTTC	CSARDLPNYGYTF	many	NA	TRBV20-1	TRBJ1-2
TGCAGTGCGAACGAGGACCTCTCGGGTTACAATGAGCAGTTCTTC	CSANEDLSGYNEQFF	many	NA	TRBV20-1	TRBJ2-1
TGTGCCACCAGTGCCTCTGGACAGGCCGGCGGGGAGCTGTTTTTT	CATSASGQAGGELFF	many	TRBD1	TRBV24-1	TRBJ2-2
TGTGCCAGCGGGGGGACAGGGGGTCCGATTATTGAAGCTTTCTTT	CASGGTGGPIIEAFF	NA	TRBD1	TRBV6-2/TRBV6-3	TRBJ1-1
TGTGCCAGCACCGCGGGACAGCGCAATCAGCCCCAGCATTTT	CASTAGQRNQPQHF	many	TRBD1	TRBV12-3/TRBV12-4	TRBJ1-5
TGTGCCAGCGGGGGCGGGACCCAGTACTTC	CASGGGTQYF	many	NA	TRBV3-1	TRBJ2-5
TGTGCCAGCAGTCCGTCCGGAACTGAAGCTTTCTTT	CASSPSGTEAFF	many	NA	TRBV2	TRBJ1-1
TGTGCCAGCACCCGGTCCGGGAGTCTGTACGAGCAGTACTTC	CASTRSGSLYEQYF	many	NA	TRBV6-2/TRBV6-3	TRBJ2-7
TGTGCCAGCAGCTTAGGAGCGGGCCCCTACGAGCAGTACTTC	CASSLGAGPYEQYF	many	NA	TRBV7-2	TRBJ2-7
TGTGCCAGCAGTTTGGGTAGCGGGGGATACAATGAGCAGTTCTTC	CASSLGSGGYNEQFF	many	TRBD2	TRBV12-3/TRBV12-4	TRBJ2-1
TGTGCCAGCAGCCCCCCGACCGGACTAGCGGACAATGAGCAGTTCTTC	CASSPPTGLADNEQFF	many	TRBD2	TRBV11-3	TRBJ2-1
TGTGCCAGTAGCGAGGACAGGGGGCTGACTGAAGCTTTCTTT	CASSEDRGLTEAFF	many	TRBD1	TRBV19	TRBJ1-1
TGTGCCAGCAGTCCCCTCCTAGCGGGGACCTACAATGAGCAGTTCTTC	CASSPLLAGTYNEQFF	many	TRBD2	TRBV6-1	TRBJ2-1